This T cell receptor beta chain originates from a study of neurological immune-mediated disorders. There are many counts of this clonotype. The germline V gene encodes CDR1 SGHRS and CDR2 YFSETQ. This CDR3 comprises 15 residues. V lost 2 bases, J lost 4 bases, and 13 bases lay in between. 5'RACE generated cDNA with 10-nucleotide random UMIs. TCRdb analysed the 5' RACE reads with MiXCR anew, one entry per CDR3 protein. The table lists some 20,000 distinct CDR3 sequences, roughly a tenth of them singletons. V is TRBV5-1 and J is TRBJ2-1, with a possible D match to TRBD2 (6 bases). The sequencing input was PBMCs. The receptor was isolated from a woman aged 60-75 years with HTLV-1-associated myelopathy (HAM/TSP). The CDR3 bases are TGCGCCAGCAGCTTACGTGGGGGGAGATACAATGAGCAGTTCTTC. It encodes CASSLRGGRYNEQFF.